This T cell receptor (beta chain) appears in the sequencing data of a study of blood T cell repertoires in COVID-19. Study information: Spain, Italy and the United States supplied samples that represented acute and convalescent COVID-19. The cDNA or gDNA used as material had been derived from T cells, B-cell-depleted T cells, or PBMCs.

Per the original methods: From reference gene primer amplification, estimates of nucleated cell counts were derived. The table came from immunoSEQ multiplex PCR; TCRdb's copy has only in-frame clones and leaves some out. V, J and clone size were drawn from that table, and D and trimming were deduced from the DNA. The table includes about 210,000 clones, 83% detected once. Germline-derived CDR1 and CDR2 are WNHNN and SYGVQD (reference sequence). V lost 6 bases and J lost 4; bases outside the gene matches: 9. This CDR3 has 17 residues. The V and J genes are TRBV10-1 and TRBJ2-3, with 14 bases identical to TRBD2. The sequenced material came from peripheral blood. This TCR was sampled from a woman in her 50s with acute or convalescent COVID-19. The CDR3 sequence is CASRPGTSGRMADTQYF. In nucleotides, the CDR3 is TGCGCCAGCAGGCCCGGGACTAGCGGGAGAATGGCAGATACGCAGTATTTT.